These 27 T cell receptor beta chains share one sample of origin, sequenced in a study of cytomegalovirus exposure and HLA in healthy donors. Primers included in the PCR were 60 Vbeta and 13 Jbeta primers. The method was immunoSEQ multiplex PCR; TCRdb's version includes in-frame clones alone and lacks a portion of them. The data contain around 150,000 clones, 75% of them seen just once; the ten biggest clones take up about 7.7%. Sequencing input: PBMCs. These receptors all come from a middle-aged woman in good health and CMV-seropositive.

The chain uses TRBV5-4 and TRBJ2-5; the match to TRBD2 covers 8 bases. The V gene end was trimmed by 0 bases and the J gene end by 1 base; junction bases not matched to a gene: 5. Per germline, CDR1 SGHNT and CDR2 YYREEE (reference sequence). CDR3 size: 16 residues. CDR3 in amino acids: CASSLGGTSGQETQYF. The CDR3 bases are TGTGCCAGCAGCTTGGGGGGTACTAGCGGCCAAGAGACCCAGTACTTC. Combining the CDR3 with reference TRBV5-4 and TRBJ2-5 gives the whole variable domain ETGVTQSPTHLIKTRGQQVTLRCSSQSGHNTVSWYQQALGQGPQFIFQYYREEENGRGNFPPRFSGLQFPNYSSELNVNALELDDSALYLCASSLGGTSGQETQYFGPGTRLLVL.

V is TRBV6-1 and J is TRBJ2-5; 7 bases are a match to TRBD2. Germline-derived CDR1 and CDR2 are MNHNS and SASEGT. J lost 1 base, V lost 1 base, and 6 bases had no gene match. This CDR3 comprises 16 residues. The CDR3, as DNA: TGTGCCAGCAGTGAAGGGCTTTGGGGGGGCCAAGAGACCCAGTACTTC. Its translation: CASSEGLWGGQETQYF.

This clone occurred a few times. The chain recombines TRBV28 with TRBJ1-2; 9 nucleotides match TRBD1. The V gene end was trimmed by 10 bases and the J gene end by 3 bases; junction bases not matched to a gene: 6. CDR3 size: 13 residues. Germline V gene data show CDR1 as MDHEN and CDR2 as SYDVKM. This CDR3 reads CATLDRGDYGYTF. CDR3 bases: TGTGCCACCCTCGACAGGGGGGACTATGGCTACACCTTC.

CDR3 in DNA: TGTGCCAGCAGTTTCCGGACAGGGTCTCGGTATGGCTACACCTTC. Protein: CASSFRTGSRYGYTF. V is TRBV28 and J is TRBJ1-2; 8 bases map to TRBD1. The CDR3 is made up of 15 amino acids. Per the germline V gene, CDR1 is MDHEN and CDR2 is SYDVKM. With V trimmed by 3 bases and J by 5 bases, 8 bases remained unmatched.

This clone was seen a handful of times. Germline and junction disagree at one end, which may indicate a read error. This chain links TRBV6-8 with TRBJ2-7; TRBD2 is a possible D gene (5 bases). CDR3 length: 10 residues. Germline V gives CDR1 MNHGY, CDR2 SAAAGT. CDR3 sequence (DNA): TGCGGAGGCAGCCACACCGAGCAGTACTTC. Translated, it gives CGGSHTEQYF.

The genes are TRBV7-3 and TRBJ2-5; 7 bases fit TRBD2. The ends lost 2 bases at V and 4 bases at J; junction bases unmatched: 13. The CDR3 has 17 amino acids. Looked up from germline, CDR1 is SGHTA and CDR2 is FQGTGA. The CDR3 sequence: CASSLFGGGLSGETQYF. CDR3 coding DNA: TGTGCCAGCAGCTTATTTGGGGGAGGGCTGTCAGGAGAGACCCAGTACTTC.

The rearrangement uses TRBV30 and TRBJ1-2, with D possibly matching TRBD1 (6 bases). The germline gives CDR1 GTSNPN, CDR2 SVGIG (reference sequence). Trimming cost V 1 base and J 5 bases, with 11 bases left between them. The CDR3 length is 13 residues. The CDR3 coding sequence is TGTGCCTGGAGTGAGGGGGACGATTATGGCTACACCTTC. Protein: CAWSEGDDYGYTF.

The chain joins TRBV7-3 to TRBJ2-2; 13 bases line up with TRBD2. The CDR3 is 15 amino acids. Germline V gene sequence: CDR1 SGHTA, CDR2 FQGTGA. V was clipped by 2 bases and J by 6 bases; unmatched bases: 0. CDR3 DNA sequence: TGTGCCAGCAGCTTAGGACTAGCGGGAGCCGGGGAGCTGTTTTTT. Encoded protein: CASSLGLAGAGELFF.

The J gene is TRBJ2-2, the V gene TRBV28, with TRBD2 identical over 12 bases. The germline CDR1 and CDR2 sequences are MDHEN and SYDVKM. The CDR3 is made up of 19 amino acids. V lost 5 bases and J lost 0; bases outside the gene matches: 10. In DNA form, the CDR3 reads TGTGCCAGCAGTCCTCTCGGACTAGCGGGAACCGCGAACACCGGGGAGCTGTTTTTT. Its translation is CASSPLGLAGTANTGELFF.

This clone appeared a single time. This sequence joins TRBV29-1 and TRBJ2-1; the D gene is possibly TRBD1 (6 bases). This CDR3 is 12 amino acids long. V was clipped by 6 bases and J by 7 bases, with 13 bases between them. Germline CDR1 reads SQVTM; CDR2 reads ANQGSEA. DNA of the CDR3: TGCAGCGTCGAAATACAGGGTAATGAGCAGTTCTTC. It yields the protein CSVEIQGNEQFF.

The J gene is TRBJ2-3, the V gene TRBV18; no definite D call. Per germline, CDR1 KGHSH and CDR2 LQKENI. The CDR3 totals 15 residues. V was shortened by 6 bases and J by 4 bases, with 17 bases between the two germline ends. DNA for the CDR3: TGTGCCAGCTCGCCTTCCCGAGCTGGTGCAGATACGCAGTATTTT. This encodes CASSPSRAGADTQYF.

The gene calls are TRBV7-2 and TRBJ1-1, with D unclear. This CDR3 region has 16 residues. The germline V gene has CDR1 SGHTA and CDR2 FQGNSA. Trimming took 2 bases from V and 3 from J, leaving 16 bases between them. The CDR3 loop reads CASSLLGGPLDTEAFF. DNA of the CDR3: TGTGCCAGCAGCTTATTAGGAGGGCCCCTCGACACTGAAGCTTTCTTT.

The table lists this clone with a few counts. This rearrangement joins TRBV28 to TRBJ2-2, with 7 bases lining up with TRBD2. With 1 base clipped from V and 4 bases from J, the junction kept 9 bases outside the gene matches. The CDR3 spans 17 residues. Germline assignment: CDR1 MDHEN and CDR2 SYDVKM. The CDR3: CASSLSPLAGPTGELFF. For the CDR3, the DNA is TGTGCCAGCAGTTTATCCCCATTAGCGGGCCCCACCGGGGAGCTGTTTTTT.

The chain joins TRBV7-6 to TRBJ1-1; D remains unclear. The CDR3 runs 12 residues. Germline CDR1 is SGHVS and CDR2 is FNYEAQ. Trimming took 3 bases from V and 4 from J, leaving 6 bases between them. In DNA, the CDR3 is TGTGCCAGCAGCTTGGCGGGCACTGAAGCTTTCTTT. Its protein is CASSLAGTEAFF.

The V gene is TRBV4-3, the J gene TRBJ2-7; TRBD2 is a possible D gene (6 bases). Per germline, CDR1 LGHNA and CDR2 YSLEER. With 0 bases removed from V and 7 bases from J, the gap between germline ends came to 10 bases. The CDR3 covers 13 residues. The CDR3 nucleotides read TGCGCCAGCAGCCAAGATGGGGGGAGGGAGCAGTACTTC. Its translation: CASSQDGGREQYF.

V gene TRBV23-1 combines with J gene TRBJ1-1; D ambiguous. TRBV23-1 counts as an open reading frame of uncertain function. The CDR3 runs 17 residues. The ends were cut back, 6 bases at V and 3 bases at J, with 23 bases in the middle. This CDR3 is CASRHPSSKGGHTEAFF. Here the CDR3 DNA reads TGCGCCAGCAGACACCCCTCCTCTAAAGGAGGGCACACTGAAGCTTTCTTT.

The chain couples TRBV6-5 to TRBJ1-2, with 7 positions matching TRBD1. The CDR3 consists of 14 residues. Germline CDR1 reads MNHEY; CDR2 reads SVGAGI. The V segment lost 4 bases and the J segment 4 bases; nucleotides outside the gene matches: 6. The CDR3 protein is CASSSRQGAYGYTF. DNA for the CDR3: TGTGCCAGCAGTTCACGACAGGGTGCCTATGGCTACACCTTC.

The chain links TRBV4-1 to TRBJ2-1; D is unclear. CDR1 is MGHRA, CDR2 YSYEKL, per germline. The CDR3 is 15 amino acids. The V end was cut by 2 bases, the J end by 4 bases, with 12 bases between. The CDR3 DNA reads as TGCGCCAGCAGCCAAAGCTCCCTCCAATACAATGAGCAGTTCTTC. It is translated as CASSQSSLQYNEQFF.

The V gene is TRBV28, the J gene TRBJ1-5; D unclear. V lost 0 bases to trimming and J lost 0 bases, with 9 bases between them. The CDR3 runs to 16 residues. Germline-derived CDR1 and CDR2 are MDHEN and SYDVKM. Here the CDR3 reads CASSLWGRYSNQPQHF. The CDR3 DNA follows: TGTGCCAGCAGTTTATGGGGCAGATATAGCAATCAGCCCCAGCATTTT.

The rearrangement uses TRBV19 and TRBJ1-5; D might be TRBD1 (5 bases). The germline V gene encodes CDR1 LNHDA and CDR2 SQIVND (reference sequence). The germline V and J ends were trimmed by 5 bases and 5 bases, with 16 bases remaining between them. The CDR3 sequence is 15 residues long. The CDR3 region has the DNA TGTGCCAGTAGTGGTACAGGTATTTACTATCAGCCCCAGCATTTT. Translating gives CASSGTGIYYQPQHF.

V usage is TRBV7-2 and J usage is TRBJ1-1, with TRBD1 as a possible D gene (5 bases). Germline V lookup: CDR1 SGHTA, CDR2 FQGNSA. The CDR3 is made up of 16 amino acids. V lost 5 bases to trimming and J lost 5 bases, with 21 bases between them. The CDR3 reads CASSPGRDVWVTEAFF. CDR3 bases: TGTGCCAGCAGCCCCGGGAGGGACGTATGGGTTACTGAAGCTTTCTTT. Based on the CDR3 plus reference TRBV7-2 and TRBJ1-1, the full variable domain is GAGVSQSPSNKVTEKGKDVELRCDPISGHTALYWYRQSLGQGLEFLIYFQGNSAPDKSGLPSDRFSAERTGGSVSTLTIQRTQQEDSAVYLCASSPGRDVWVTEAFFGQGTRLTVV.

This clone was picked up one time. The rearrangement links TRBV2 to TRBJ2-1, with 16 bases lining up with TRBD2. In germline, CDR1 is SNHLY, CDR2 FYNNEI. V trimming: 6 bases; J trimming: 7 bases; junction bases outside the gene matches: 9. The CDR3 covers 17 residues. CDR3 bases: TGTGCCAGCAGCCTTTCGGGACTAGCGGGAGGGCGGAATGAGCAGTTCTTC. Translated, it gives CASSLSGLAGGRNEQFF.

This clone has more than one count but fewer than ten. J is TRBJ2-5 and V is TRBV7-9, with D unclear. The CDR3 has 14 residues. V gave up 3 bases and J gave up 1 base, with 9 bases separating them. Per the germline V gene, CDR1 is SEHNR and CDR2 is FQNEAQ (reference sequence). The CDR3 loop is CASSFDTSQETQYF. The CDR3 DNA is TGTGCCAGCAGCTTCGACACGTCCCAAGAGACCCAGTACTTC.

CDR3 sequence reads: CASSSTGGSYNEQFF. The CDR3 DNA follows: TGTGCCAGCAGTTCTACAGGGGGTTCCTACAATGAGCAGTTCTTC. The gene calls are TRBV28 and TRBJ2-1, with 8 bases fitting TRBD1. CDR1 is MDHEN and CDR2 is SYDVKM in the germline V gene. The CDR3 consists of 15 residues. The junction had 3 bases not matched to a gene; V was cut back by 4 bases and J by 1 base.

The genes are TRBV7-2 and TRBJ1-5, with D tentatively TRBD1 (5 bases). The CDR3 has 15 amino acids. Trimming removed 3 bases from V and 9 bases from J, with 18 bases in between. The germline gives CDR1 SGHTA, CDR2 FQGNSA. CDR3 nucleotides: TGTGCCAGCAGCTTGGTTGGCACAGGAATCATGCCCCAGCATTTT. Translated, it gives CASSLVGTGIMPQHF.

The chain links TRBV5-1 to TRBJ2-1; 12 bases align to TRBD2. CDR3 length equals 15 residues. Trimming removed 0 bases from V and 8 bases from J; junction bases left unmatched: 3. The V gene's germline CDR1 is SGHRS and CDR2 YFSETQ. The CDR3 DNA reads TGCGCCAGCAGCTTGGGGACTAGCGGGATGTATGAGCAGTTCTTC. It yields the protein CASSLGTSGMYEQFF.

The V gene is TRBV10-3, the J gene TRBJ2-7; 9 bases agree with TRBD2. J was trimmed by 5 bases and V by 8 bases; bases with no gene match: 10. Germline lookup yields CDR1 ENHRY and CDR2 SYGVKD. The CDR3 is 14 residues long. CDR3 amino acids: CAIGGLAGINEQYF. The DNA for the CDR3 is TGTGCCATCGGGGGACTAGCAGGAATCAACGAGCAGTACTTC.